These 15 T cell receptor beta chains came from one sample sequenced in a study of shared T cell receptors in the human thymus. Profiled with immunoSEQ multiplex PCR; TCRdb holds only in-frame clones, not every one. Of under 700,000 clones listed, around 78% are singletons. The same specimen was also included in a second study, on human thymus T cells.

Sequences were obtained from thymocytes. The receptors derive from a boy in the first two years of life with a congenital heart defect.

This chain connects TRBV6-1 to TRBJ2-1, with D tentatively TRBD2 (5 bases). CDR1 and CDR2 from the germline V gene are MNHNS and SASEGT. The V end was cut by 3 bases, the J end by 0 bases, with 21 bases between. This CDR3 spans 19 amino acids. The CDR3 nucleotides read TGTGCCAGCAGTGAGAGCCACCTTGTAACGGGAAGCTCCTACAATGAGCAGTTCTTC. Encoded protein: CASSESHLVTGSSYNEQFF.

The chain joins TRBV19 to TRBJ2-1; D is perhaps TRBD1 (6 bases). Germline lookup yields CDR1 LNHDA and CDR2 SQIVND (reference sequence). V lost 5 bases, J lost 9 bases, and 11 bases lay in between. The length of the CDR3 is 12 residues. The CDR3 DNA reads TGTGCCAGTAGTCTCCGAGGGGGTGAGCAGTTCTTC. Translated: CASSLRGGEQFF.

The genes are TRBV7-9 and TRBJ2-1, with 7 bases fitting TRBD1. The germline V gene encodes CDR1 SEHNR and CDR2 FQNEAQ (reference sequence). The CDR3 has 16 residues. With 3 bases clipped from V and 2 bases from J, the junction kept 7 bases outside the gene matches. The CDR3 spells CASSFLRDSAYNEQFF. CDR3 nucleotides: TGTGCCAGCAGCTTTCTCCGGGACAGTGCCTACAATGAGCAGTTCTTC.

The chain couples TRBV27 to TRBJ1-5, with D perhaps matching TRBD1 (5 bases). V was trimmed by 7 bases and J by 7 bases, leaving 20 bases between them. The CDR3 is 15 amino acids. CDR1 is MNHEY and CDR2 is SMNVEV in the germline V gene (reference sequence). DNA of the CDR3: TGTGCCAGCACCAAAACGGTGGGGGAGGACCAGCCCCAGCATTTT. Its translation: CASTKTVGEDQPQHF.

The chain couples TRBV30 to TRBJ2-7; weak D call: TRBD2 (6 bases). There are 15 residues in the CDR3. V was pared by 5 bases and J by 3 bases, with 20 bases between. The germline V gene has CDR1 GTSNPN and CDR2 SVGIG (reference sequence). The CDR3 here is CAWSQAAGVNYEQYF. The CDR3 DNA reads TGTGCCTGGTCCCAAGCAGCGGGTGTCAACTACGAGCAGTACTTC.

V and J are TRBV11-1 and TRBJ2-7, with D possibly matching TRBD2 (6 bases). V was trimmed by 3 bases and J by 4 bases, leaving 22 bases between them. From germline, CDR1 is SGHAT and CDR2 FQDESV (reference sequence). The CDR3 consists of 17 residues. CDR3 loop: CASSFSQSGLWTYEQYF. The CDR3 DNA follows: TGTGCCAGCAGCTTTTCGCAATCGGGACTCTGGACGTACGAGCAGTACTTC.

The CDR3 bases are TGTGCCACCAGCAGAGATCAGGGGACAGGGGAGGATGAGCAGTTCTTC. Its protein is CATSRDQGTGEDEQFF. V usage is TRBV15 and J usage is TRBJ2-1, with 10 bases lining up with TRBD1. This CDR3 comprises 16 residues. Per germline, CDR1 LNHNV and CDR2 YYDKDF (reference sequence). V lost 0 bases, J lost 8 bases, and 7 bases stayed unmatched.

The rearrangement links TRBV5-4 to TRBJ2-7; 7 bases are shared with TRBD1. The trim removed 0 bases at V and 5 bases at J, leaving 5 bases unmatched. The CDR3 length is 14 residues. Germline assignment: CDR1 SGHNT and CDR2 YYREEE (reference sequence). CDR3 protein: CASSLEGGGNEQYF. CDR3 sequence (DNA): TGTGCCAGCAGCTTGGAAGGGGGCGGAAACGAGCAGTACTTC.

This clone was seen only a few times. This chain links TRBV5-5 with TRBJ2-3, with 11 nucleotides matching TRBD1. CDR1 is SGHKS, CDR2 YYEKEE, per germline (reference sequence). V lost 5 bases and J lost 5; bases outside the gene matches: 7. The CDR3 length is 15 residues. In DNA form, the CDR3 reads TGTGCCAGCAGGCCTGGACAGGGGGCAGGAGATACGCAGTATTTT. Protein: CASRPGQGAGDTQYF. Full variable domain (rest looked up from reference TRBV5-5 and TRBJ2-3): DAGVTQSPTHLIKTRGQQVTLRCSPISGHKSVSWYQQVLGQGPQFIFQYYEKEERGRGNFPDRFSARQFPNYSSELNVNALLLGDSALYLCASRPGQGAGDTQYFGPGTRLTVL.

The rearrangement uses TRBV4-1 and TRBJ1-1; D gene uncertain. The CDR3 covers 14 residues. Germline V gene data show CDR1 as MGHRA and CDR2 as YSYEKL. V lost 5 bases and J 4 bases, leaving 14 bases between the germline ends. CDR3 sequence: CASSSRPKITEAFF. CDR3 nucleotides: TGCGCCAGCAGCTCGCGGCCCAAAATCACTGAAGCTTTCTTT.

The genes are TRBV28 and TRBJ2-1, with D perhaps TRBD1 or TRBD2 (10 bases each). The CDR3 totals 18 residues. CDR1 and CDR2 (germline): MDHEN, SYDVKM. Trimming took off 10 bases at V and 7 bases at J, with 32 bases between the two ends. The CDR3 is CAIRRDRGLAGAGNEQFF. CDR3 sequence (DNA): TGTGCCATACGCCGGGACAGGGGTCTAGCGGGAGCTGGGAATGAGCAGTTCTTC.

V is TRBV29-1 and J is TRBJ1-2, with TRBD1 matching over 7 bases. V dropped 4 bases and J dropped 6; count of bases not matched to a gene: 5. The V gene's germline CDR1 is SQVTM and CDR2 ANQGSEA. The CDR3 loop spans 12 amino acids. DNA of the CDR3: TGCAGCGTTGGACAGGGCTCGAATGGCTACACCTTC. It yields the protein CSVGQGSNGYTF.

The CDR3 region has the DNA TGCGCCAGCAGCCAAGGGCCCGGGACTAGTTATGGTTATGAGCAGTTCTTC. Protein product: CASSQGPGTSYGYEQFF. The chain links TRBV4-3 to TRBJ2-1, with TRBD2 identical over 8 bases. J lost 8 bases, V lost 1 base, and 13 bases had no gene match. The CDR3 covers 17 residues. Germline lookup yields CDR1 LGHNA and CDR2 YSLEER.

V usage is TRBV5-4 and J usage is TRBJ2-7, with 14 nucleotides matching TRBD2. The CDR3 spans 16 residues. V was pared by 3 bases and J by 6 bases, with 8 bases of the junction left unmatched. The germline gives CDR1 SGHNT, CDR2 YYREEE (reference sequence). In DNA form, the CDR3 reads TGTGCCAGCAGCTCAGCCGGGACTAGCGGGAGAACCGAGCAGTACTTC. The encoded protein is CASSSAGTSGRTEQYF.

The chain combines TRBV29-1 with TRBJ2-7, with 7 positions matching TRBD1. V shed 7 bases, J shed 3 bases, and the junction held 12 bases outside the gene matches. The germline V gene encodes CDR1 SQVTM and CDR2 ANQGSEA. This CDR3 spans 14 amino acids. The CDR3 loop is CSAKQGYLGYEQYF. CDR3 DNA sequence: TGCAGCGCCAAACAGGGGTATCTTGGCTACGAGCAGTACTTC.